One sample yielded the 27 T cell receptor beta chains listed below, sequenced in a study of blood T cell repertoires in COVID-19 (dated by TCRdb to 2018 to 2021). To prepare the library, the immunoSEQ multiplex PCR assay was applied. TCRdb carries this immuneACCESS record with in-frame sequences only. Its versions omit some clonotypes, under half of them owing to an unresolved V gene in the studies checked, with the rest unexplained. The sample profile shows 130,000 or so clones; roughly 80% of them were found once. The leading ten clones occupy about 18% of the sample. The specimen sequenced was PBMCs or T cells enriched from blood (not recorded which). The receptors shown here come from a man younger than 45 who had recovered from COVID-19.

This clone has only a few counts. The rearrangement joins TRBV19 to TRBJ2-7, with 7 bases identical to TRBD2. Germline values: CDR1 LNHDA, CDR2 SQIVND (reference sequence). V lost 5 bases to trimming and J lost 4 bases; unmatched junction nucleotides: 8. The CDR3 is made up of 14 amino acids. The CDR3 sequence: CASSPGLDLYEQYF. The CDR3 coding sequence is TGTGCCAGTAGTCCCGGACTAGACCTTTACGAGCAGTACTTC.

This chain uses TRBV3-1 (or the pseudogene TRBV3-2) with TRBJ2-5; TRBD2 agrees at 12 bases. Per germline, CDR1 LGHDT and CDR2 YNNKEL (reference sequence). Germline trimming cut 1 base from V and 5 bases from J; bases unmatched to any gene: 5. The CDR3 has 16 amino acids. CDR3 protein: CASSQARTSGAETQYF. The CDR3 region has the DNA TGTGCCAGCAGCCAAGCTCGGACTAGCGGGGCGGAGACCCAGTACTTC.

This sequence joins TRBV5-6 and TRBJ1-2; D is uncertain. Germline V lookup: CDR1 SGHDT, CDR2 YYEEEE. With 4 bases removed from V and 7 bases from J, the gap between germline ends came to 8 bases. The CDR3 consists of 11 residues. The CDR3 is CASSLTGGYTF. The DNA of the CDR3 is TGTGCCAGCAGCCTGACGGGTGGCTACACCTTC.

The chain joins TRBV19 to TRBJ2-1; 7 nucleotides agree with TRBD1. V shed 5 bases, J shed 8 bases, and the junction held 9 bases outside the gene matches. This CDR3 is built from 14 residues. Germline assignment: CDR1 LNHDA and CDR2 SQIVND (reference sequence). This CDR3 reads CASSPWDSFDEQFF. The CDR3 bases are TGTGCCAGTAGTCCCTGGGACAGCTTCGATGAGCAGTTCTTC.

The rearrangement links TRBV18 to TRBJ2-3, with a tentative D call TRBD2 (6 bases). Germline CDR1 is KGHSH and CDR2 is LQKENI. Deletions cut 1 base from V and 5 bases from J, with 10 bases between. The CDR3 has 14 residues. In DNA form, the CDR3 reads TGTGCCAGCTCACCACGGAGGGCGATAGATACGCAGTATTTT. The encoded protein is CASSPRRAIDTQYF.

The chain carries TRBV5-1 and TRBJ1-2; perhaps TRBD1 as D (6 bases). CDR1 is SGHRS, CDR2 YFSETQ, per germline. The CDR3 sequence is 15 residues long. Trimming took off 0 bases at V and 0 bases at J, with 9 bases between the two ends. The CDR3 sequence: CASSLVGDTNYGYTF. CDR3 nucleotides: TGCGCCAGCAGCTTGGTAGGGGACACTAACTATGGCTACACCTTC.

This chain joins TRBV5-6 and TRBJ1-5; D call uncertain. This CDR3 spans 14 amino acids. From germline, CDR1 is SGHDT and CDR2 YYEEEE. Trimming cost V 2 bases and J 7 bases, with 13 bases left between them. CDR3 coding DNA: TGTGCCAGCAGCTTACGAGGGCTGGGACAGCCCCAGCATTTT. Residues: CASSLRGLGQPQHF.

Only one count was recorded for this clone. The chain links TRBV6-5 to TRBJ1-4; D remains ambiguous. The CDR3 extends over 15 amino acids. The V end lost 0 bases, the J end lost 3 bases, and 8 bases lay between the germline ends. Germline loops: CDR1 MNHEY, CDR2 SVGAGI. This CDR3 reads CASSYSGSPNEKLFF. For the CDR3, the DNA is TGTGCCAGCAGTTACTCTGGGAGCCCTAATGAAAAACTGTTTTTT.

This rearrangement joins TRBV7-8 to TRBJ1-6; 7 bases align to TRBD1. Germline V lookup: CDR1 SGHVS, CDR2 FQNEAQ. Trimming cost V 5 bases and J 4 bases; bases outside gene matches: 8. The CDR3 contains 16 residues. The CDR3 bases are TGTGCCAGCAGCCCCCGGGGGACAGCATATAATTCACCCCTCCACTTT. Translating gives CASSPRGTAYNSPLHF.

The CDR3 coding sequence is TGTGCCAGCAGTGAAGGGGGGAGGGGCTTCGAGCAGTACTTC. It specifies CASSEGGRGFEQYF. The chain joins TRBV2 to TRBJ2-7; 7 bases match TRBD2. Per germline, CDR1 SNHLY and CDR2 FYNNEI. Losses at the gene ends were 1 base for V and 6 bases for J; bases not matched to a gene: 6. This CDR3 is built from 14 residues.

V and J are TRBV19 and TRBJ1-5, with D possibly TRBD1 on 5 matching bases. CDR1 and CDR2 from the germline V gene are LNHDA and SQIVND (reference sequence). The CDR3 runs 13 residues. Trimming stripped 3 bases from V and 6 bases from J, with 9 bases between. In DNA, the CDR3 is TGTGCCAGTAGTATCCAGGGTAGTCAGCCCCAGCATTTT. It translates to CASSIQGSQPQHF.

The rearrangement links TRBV18 to TRBJ2-2; 10 bases are shared with TRBD2. From germline, CDR1 is KGHSH and CDR2 LQKENI. The CDR3 sequence is 17 residues long. The J segment lost 4 bases and the V segment lost 6 bases, leaving 11 bases of the junction unmatched. CDR3 bases: TGTGCCAGCTCGCTCCCCTCCATAGCGGGAGGCACCGGGGAGCTGTTTTTT. Protein product: CASSLPSIAGGTGELFF.

CDR3 nucleotide sequence: TGTGCCAGCAGGGGGACTACCGGGGACACCGGGGAGCTGTTTTTT. This translates into CASRGTTGDTGELFF. V gene TRBV7-7 combines with J gene TRBJ2-2; TRBD2 matches 7 bases. V trimming: 6 bases; J trimming: 3 bases; junction bases outside the gene matches: 7. Germline lookup yields CDR1 SSHAT and CDR2 FNYEAQ (reference sequence). This CDR3 is 15 amino acids long.

This chain joins TRBV14 and TRBJ2-1, with D unresolved. Trimming shortened V by 0 bases and J by 5 bases, and 8 bases separated the two germline ends. The CDR3 consists of 14 residues. Germline CDR1 SGHDN, CDR2 FVKESK. CDR3 sequence (DNA): TGTGCCAGCAGCCAAGAATTGAGTGACAATGAGCAGTTCTTC. Protein sequence: CASSQELSDNEQFF.

The CDR3 sequence: CASSRTGADIQYF. CDR3 nucleotide sequence: TGTGCCAGCAGCCGGACAGGGGCGGACATTCAGTACTTC. V usage is TRBV5-4 and J usage is TRBJ2-4, with TRBD1 matching over 9 bases. Germline CDR1 SGHNT, CDR2 YYREEE (reference sequence). The CDR3 extends over 13 amino acids. Trimming removed 4 bases from V and 8 bases from J; junction bases left unmatched: 4.

This clone has more than one count but fewer than ten. The V and J genes are TRBV2 and TRBJ1-6; tentative D call: TRBD1 (5 bases). Germline V gene lookup returns CDR1 SNHLY and CDR2 FYNNEI. This CDR3 contains 14 residues. The V gene lost 6 bases and the J gene lost 7 bases, with 13 bases spanning the gap. Here the CDR3 reads CASRVTGANSPLHF. Written as DNA, the CDR3 is TGTGCCAGCAGAGTTACAGGTGCCAATTCACCCCTCCACTTT.

The chain uses TRBV18 and TRBJ2-5, with TRBD2 identical over 10 bases. V was clipped by 2 bases and J by 1 base; unmatched bases: 7. The CDR3 runs 17 residues. Germline values: CDR1 KGHSH, CDR2 LQKENI. This CDR3 reads CASSPVESGRAQETQYF. DNA of the CDR3: TGTGCCAGCTCACCAGTCGAGAGCGGGAGGGCCCAAGAGACCCAGTACTTC.

This clone was observed many times. CDR3 bases: TGTGCCAGCAGCCCCCCACCGGGACTAGGCTTAGATACGCAGTATTTT. Amino acids: CASSPPPGLGLDTQYF. This chain joins TRBV7-9 and TRBJ2-3; 8 nucleotides match TRBD2. With V trimmed by 5 bases and J by 5 bases, 12 bases remained unmatched. Germline-derived CDR1 and CDR2 are SEHNR and FQNEAQ (reference sequence). The CDR3 runs to 16 residues.

V and J are TRBV28 and TRBJ2-5; 8 bases align to TRBD2. The V segment lost 2 bases and the J segment 4 bases; nucleotides outside the gene matches: 15. Germline CDR1 MDHEN, CDR2 SYDVKM. The CDR3 consists of 18 residues. The CDR3 sequence is CASSLQAGGGRRGETQYF. For the CDR3, the DNA is TGTGCCAGCAGTTTACAGGCGGGCGGGGGGCGCCGTGGAGAGACCCAGTACTTC.

J is TRBJ2-3 and V is TRBV10-3; D possibly corresponds to TRBD1 (5 bases). V lost 7 bases, J lost 7 bases, and 24 bases lay in between. CDR1 and CDR2 from the germline V gene are ENHRY and SYGVKD. The CDR3 runs to 16 residues. The CDR3 region has the DNA TGTGCCATCACCCCCTCAGGGCCTGGGATAGAAAATACGCAGTATTTT. As protein: CAITPSGPGIENTQYF.

The J gene is TRBJ1-2, the V gene TRBV10-3; the D gene is possibly TRBD1 (6 bases). The CDR3 has 15 residues. Germline V gene data show CDR1 as ENHRY and CDR2 as SYGVKD. V lost 3 bases and J 5 bases, leaving 16 bases between the germline ends. The CDR3 sequence is CAISDWTARDYGYTF. The DNA of the CDR3 is TGTGCCATCAGTGACTGGACAGCTAGAGATTATGGCTACACCTTC.

The genes are TRBV5-4 and TRBJ2-1; 7 bases are shared with TRBD1. Germline V gives CDR1 SGHNT, CDR2 YYREEE (reference sequence). The CDR3 contains 15 residues. Germline trimming cut 0 bases from V and 8 bases from J; bases unmatched to any gene: 8. The CDR3 bases are TGTGCCAGCAGCTTGGCGCCGGGACAGACCGATGAGCAGTTCTTC. Protein sequence: CASSLAPGQTDEQFF.

V gene TRBV5-1 combines with J gene TRBJ2-1, with D maybe TRBD2 (5 bases). V was clipped by 3 bases and J by 8 bases, with 15 bases between them. The germline V gene encodes CDR1 SGHRS and CDR2 YFSETQ. The CDR3 is 14 residues long. The CDR3 spells CASSSSNGVDEQFF. Here the CDR3 DNA reads TGCGCCAGCAGCTCTAGCAACGGAGTGGATGAGCAGTTCTTC.

The V and J genes are TRBV24-1 and TRBJ2-3; 10 nucleotides align to TRBD2. J was trimmed by 4 bases and V by 5 bases; bases with no gene match: 8. Per the germline V gene, CDR1 is KGHDR and CDR2 is SFDVKD. The CDR3 spans 16 residues. The CDR3 here is CATSGPSGRGADTQYF. CDR3 nucleotides: TGTGCCACCAGTGGCCCAAGCGGGAGGGGCGCAGATACGCAGTATTTT.

This chain joins TRBV13 and TRBJ1-1; D possibly corresponds to TRBD1 (5 bases). Looked up from germline, CDR1 is PRHDT and CDR2 is FYEKMQ (reference sequence). The CDR3 has 15 amino acids. Trimming removed 5 bases at V and 1 base at J, with 14 bases between. CDR3 loop: CASSAGGTGNTEAFF. CDR3 nucleotides: TGTGCCAGCAGCGCGGGAGGGACTGGGAACACTGAAGCTTTCTTT. Full variable domain (missing parts from reference TRBV13 and TRBJ1-1): AAGVIQSPRHLIKEKRETATLKCYPIPRHDTVYWYQQGPGQDPQFLISFYEKMQSDKGSIPDRFSAQQFSDYHSELNMSSLELGDSALYFCASSAGGTGNTEAFFGQGTRLTVV.

J is TRBJ2-1 and V is TRBV18, with D unresolved. With 0 bases removed from V and 0 bases from J, the gap between germline ends came to 9 bases. Per germline, CDR1 KGHSH and CDR2 LQKENI. The CDR3 runs to 16 residues. The CDR3 here is CASSPPQSNSYNEQFF. The DNA of the CDR3 is TGTGCCAGCTCACCACCGCAGTCCAACTCCTACAATGAGCAGTTCTTC.

CDR3 sequence (DNA): TGTGCCAGCAGGGAGAATGAAAAACTGTTTTTT. It specifies CASRENEKLFF. This rearrangement joins TRBV2 to TRBJ1-4; D remains ambiguous. This CDR3 region has 11 residues. V was cut by 6 bases and J by 5 bases, with 4 bases left in between. Germline-derived CDR1 and CDR2 are SNHLY and FYNNEI.